Each of the 5 T cell receptor beta chains below was sequenced from the same sample in a study of cytomegalovirus exposure and HLA in healthy donors. With 60 Vbeta and 13 Jbeta primers, the PCR was carried out. Assay used: immunoSEQ multiplex PCR; TCRdb lists only in-frame clones, some missing. Here the sample spans over 85,000 clones, around 57% being singletons. Specimen: PBMCs. Receptor source: a human donor in good health.

This clone turned up a few times. The genes are TRBV9 and TRBJ2-2, with TRBD2 matching over 10 bases. With V trimmed by 0 bases and J by 4 bases, 3 bases remained unmatched. Germline assignment: CDR1 SGDLS and CDR2 YYNGEE. The CDR3 runs 16 residues. This chain's CDR3 is CASSVGPSGSTGELFF. CDR3 coding DNA: TGTGCCAGCAGCGTAGGGCCTAGCGGGAGCACCGGGGAGCTGTTTTTT.

The chain uses TRBV28 and TRBJ2-2; TRBD1 aligns across 8 bases. The CDR3 is 18 amino acids. V shed 5 bases and J 2 bases; nucleotides not matched to a gene: 13. Germline CDR1 and CDR2: MDHEN and SYDVKM. The CDR3 bases are TGTGCCAGCAGTCCCCTCGACAGGGGTATACGAAACACCGGGGAGCTGTTTTTT. It is translated as CASSPLDRGIRNTGELFF.

The chain employs TRBV4-1 and TRBJ2-3; 11 positions agree with TRBD2. CDR1 is MGHRA, CDR2 YSYEKL, per germline. CDR3 length: 17 amino acids. V shed 5 bases and J 3 bases; nucleotides not matched to a gene: 10. As DNA, the CDR3 is TGCGCCAGCAGCAAAAGTGAACCTAGCGGGAGGACAGATACGCAGTATTTT. Its protein product is CASSKSEPSGRTDTQYF.

The J gene is TRBJ2-7, the V gene TRBV7-9; 16 nucleotides line up with TRBD2. Germline V lookup: CDR1 SEHNR, CDR2 FQNEAQ (reference sequence). V was pared by 1 base and J by 5 bases, with 5 bases of the junction left unmatched. The CDR3 has 17 residues. The CDR3 DNA reads as TGTGCCAGCAGCTTAGGGGGGACTAGCGGGAGGGCCCACGAGCAGTACTTC. Its protein product is CASSLGGTSGRAHEQYF.

The chain combines TRBV6-1 with TRBJ2-1, with 12 bases fitting TRBD2. Germline CDR1 is MNHNS and CDR2 is SASEGT. The CDR3 has 14 residues. The ends lost 7 bases at V and 8 bases at J; junction bases unmatched: 6. CDR3 bases: TGTGCCAGCAAGGCTGGACTAGCGGGATATGAGCAGTTCTTC. Translation gives CASKAGLAGYEQFF.